The clone carrying this T cell receptor beta chain was recorded a few times. The antigen remains unidentified. TCRdb fed the 5' RACE reads into MiXCR, producing one record per CDR3 protein. The data show a few hundred thousand distinct CDR3 sequences, roughly 13% seen once. The CDR3 totals 15 residues. Trimming took 5 bases from V and 0 from J, leaving 11 bases between them. Germline-derived CDR1 and CDR2 are MRHNA and SNTAGT. This sample was taken from a study of identical twins. Study-wide findings and caveats: Without tracking the same donors, conclusions rested on cross-sectional statistical analysis.

This sample also appeared in a second study, on yellow fever vaccine responses in identical twins. This second report adds: Reportedly, twins showed a vaccine T cell response that looked partly convergent and partly personalized.

This chain uses TRBV6-4 with TRBJ2-1, with D perhaps matching TRBD1 (6 bases). The receptor was isolated from a woman in her late teens or twenties in good health. Sequences were obtained from CD4+ T cells sorted from blood. The CDR3 nucleotides are TGTGCCAGCAGTAGGGAGACAGGCTCCTACAATGAGCAGTTCTTC. Translated: CASSRETGSYNEQFF.